This T cell receptor beta chain was documented in a study of blood T cells in healthy people across ages. Then a second PCR, running roughly 7 to 11 cycles, was carried out with a sample-barcoded 5' primer and a J-beta primer mix. TCRdb ran MiXCR on the 5' RACE reads and lists one entry per CDR3 protein. The sample includes around 780,000 distinct CDR3 sequences, 56% of them seen just once. V was trimmed by 4 bases and J by 6 bases, leaving 19 bases between them. Germline lookup yields CDR1 SGHTA and CDR2 FQGNSA. This CDR3 comprises 16 residues. The chain is built from TRBV7-2 and TRBJ2-1; D ambiguous. This TCR was recovered from a man aged 35-49 years in good health. The sample consisted of blood. CDR3 sequence: CASSSPIHPSLNEQFF. CDR3 DNA sequence: TGTGCCAGCAGCTCCCCTATTCACCCCTCACTCAATGAGCAGTTCTTC.